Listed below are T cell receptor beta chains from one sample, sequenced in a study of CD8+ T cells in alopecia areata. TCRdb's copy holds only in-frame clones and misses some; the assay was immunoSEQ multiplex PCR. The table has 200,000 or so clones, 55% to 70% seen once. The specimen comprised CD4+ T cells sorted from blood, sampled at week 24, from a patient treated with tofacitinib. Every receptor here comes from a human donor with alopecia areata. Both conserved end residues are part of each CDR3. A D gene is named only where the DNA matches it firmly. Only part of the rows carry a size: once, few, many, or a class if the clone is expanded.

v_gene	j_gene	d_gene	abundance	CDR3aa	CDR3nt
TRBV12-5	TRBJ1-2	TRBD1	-	CASPGGSNGYTF	TGTGCTAGCCCAGGGGGTTCTAATGGCTACACCTTC
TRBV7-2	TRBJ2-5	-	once	CASSHRGEISWTQYF	TGTGCCAGCAGCCATCGGGGAGAGATTTCATGGACCCAGTACTTC
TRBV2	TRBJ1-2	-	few	CASSENRGVYGYTF	TGTGCCAGCAGTGAAAATCGGGGGGTTTATGGCTACACCTTC
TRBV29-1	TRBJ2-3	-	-	CSVDVSTQYF	TGCAGCGTTGATGTCAGTACGCAGTATTTT
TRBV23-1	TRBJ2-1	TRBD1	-	CASSQTQGANNEQFF	TGCGCCAGCAGTCAAACCCAGGGGGCGAACAATGAGCAGTTCTTC
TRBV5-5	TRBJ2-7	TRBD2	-	CASRTGTSGNSEQYF	TGTGCCAGCAGGACCGGGACTAGCGGTAACAGCGAGCAGTACTTC
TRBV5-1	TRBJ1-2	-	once	CASSLDGSRANYGYTF	TGCGCCAGCAGCTTGGATGGAAGCAGGGCGAACTATGGCTACACCTTC
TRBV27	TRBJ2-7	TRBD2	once	CASSLRSGRGYEQYF	TGTGCCAGCAGTTTGCGTAGCGGGAGGGGTTACGAGCAGTACTTC
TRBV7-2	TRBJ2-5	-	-	CASSSRDHSRVQYF	TGTGCCAGCAGCTCCCGGGACCATTCAAGGGTCCAGTACTTC
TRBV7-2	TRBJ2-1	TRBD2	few	CASSPGTSGYNEQFF	TGTGCCAGCAGCCCTGGGACTAGCGGCTACAATGAGCAGTTCTTC
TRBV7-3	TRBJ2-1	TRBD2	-	CASSLREGYNEQFF	TGTGCCAGCAGCTTGCGGGAGGGCTACAATGAGCAGTTCTTC
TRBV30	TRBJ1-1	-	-	CAWSKETEAFF	TGTGCCTGGAGCAAAGAGACTGAAGCTTTCTTT
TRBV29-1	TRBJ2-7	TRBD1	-	CSVDRDRSHEQYF	TGCAGCGTTGATAGGGACAGGTCCCACGAGCAGTACTTC
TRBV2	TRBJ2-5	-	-	CATIRGTRETKKETQYF	TGTGCCACCATTCGCGGGACTCGAGAGACTAAAAAAGAGACCCAGTACTTC
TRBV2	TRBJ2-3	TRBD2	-	CASSGLAGAEDTQYF	TGTGCCAGCAGTGGACTAGCGGGAGCTGAAGATACGCAGTATTTT
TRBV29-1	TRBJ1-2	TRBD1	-	CSVWDRGTGYTF	TGCAGCGTCTGGGACAGGGGAACGGGCTACACCTTC
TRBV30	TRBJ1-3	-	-	CAWSVGVTGNTIYF	TGTGCCTGGAGTGTCGGGGTGACTGGAAACACCATATATTTT
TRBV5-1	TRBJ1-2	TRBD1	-	CASSFIPGQGDYGYTF	TGCGCCAGCAGCTTTATTCCGGGACAGGGCGACTATGGCTACACCTTC
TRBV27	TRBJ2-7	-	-	CASTSRAYEQYF	TGTGCCAGCACTAGCAGGGCTTACGAGCAGTACTTC
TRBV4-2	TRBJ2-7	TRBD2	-	CASSQDLAAYEQYF	TGTGCCAGCAGCCAAGATCTAGCGGCCTACGAGCAGTACTTC
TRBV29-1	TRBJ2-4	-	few	CSVWGAKNIQYF	TGCAGCGTTTGGGGGGCCAAAAACATTCAGTACTTC
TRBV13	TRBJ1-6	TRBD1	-	CASSPTRDRGRNSPLHF	TGTGCCAGCAGCCCCACGAGGGACAGGGGGCGTAATTCACCCCTCCACTTT
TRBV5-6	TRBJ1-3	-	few	CASSSGPTGSGNTIYF	TGTGCCAGCAGCTCGGGACCGACTGGCTCTGGAAACACCATATATTTT
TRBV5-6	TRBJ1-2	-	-	CASSSRDGYGYTF	TGTGCCAGCAGCTCGCGGGACGGCTATGGCTACACCTTC
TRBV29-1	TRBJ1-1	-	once	CSVEGGLLVEAFF	TGCAGCGTTGAAGGGGGGCTATTGGTTGAAGCTTTCTTT
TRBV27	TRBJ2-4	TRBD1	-	CASSLGGQGRGIQYF	TGTGCCAGCAGTTTAGGGGGACAGGGTAGAGGCATTCAGTACTTC
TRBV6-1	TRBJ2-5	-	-	CACSQEFQETQYF	TGTGCCTGCTCTCAGGAGTTTCAAGAGACCCAGTACTTC
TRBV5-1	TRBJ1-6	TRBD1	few	CASSSKGTGGESPLHF	TGCGCCAGCAGCTCCAAGGGGACAGGTGGCGAGTCACCCCTCCACTTT
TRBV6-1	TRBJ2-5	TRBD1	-	CASSEAPTGGETQYF	TGTGCCAGCAGTGAAGCCCCGACAGGGGGAGAGACCCAGTACTTC
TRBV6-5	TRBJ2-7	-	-	CASSPVRTGSYEQYF	TGTGCCAGCAGCCCGGTTCGGACTGGGTCCTACGAGCAGTACTTC
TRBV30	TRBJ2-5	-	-	CAWSPPVGGQETQYF	TGTGCCTGGAGTCCCCCTGTAGGGGGGCAAGAGACCCAGTACTTC
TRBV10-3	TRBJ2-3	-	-	CAISVTDTQYF	TGTGCCATCAGTGTAACCGATACGCAGTATTTT
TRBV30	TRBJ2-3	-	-	CAASEGNTDTQYF	TGTGCCGCCTCGGAGGGGAACACAGATACGCAGTATTTT
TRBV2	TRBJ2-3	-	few	CASSGQREDTQYF	TGTGCCAGCAGTGGACAACGGGAGGATACGCAGTATTTT
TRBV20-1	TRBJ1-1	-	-	CSETGNTEAFF	TGCAGTGAGACAGGGAACACTGAAGCTTTCTTT
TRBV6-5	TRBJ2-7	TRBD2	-	CASSYTGTSVSYEQYF	TGTGCCAGCAGTTACACAGGGACTAGCGTTTCCTACGAGCAGTACTTC
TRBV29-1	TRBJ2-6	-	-	CSVDWGMGGANVLTF	TGCAGCGTTGATTGGGGAATGGGTGGGGCCAACGTCCTGACTTTC
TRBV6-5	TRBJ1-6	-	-	CASSYKGPGAPLHF	TGTGCCAGCAGTTACAAGGGGCCTGGGGCACCCCTCCACTTT
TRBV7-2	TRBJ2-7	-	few	CASSLEPPLTGEYF	TGTGCCAGCAGCTTAGAGCCGCCCCTAACGGGAGAGTACTTC
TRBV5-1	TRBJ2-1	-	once	CASSPGDYNEQFF	TGCGCCAGCAGTCCGGGGGACTACAATGAGCAGTTCTTC
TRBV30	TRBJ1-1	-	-	CAWSVRGAAFF	TGTGCCTGGAGTGTAAGGGGCGCGGCTTTCTTT
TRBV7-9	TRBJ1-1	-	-	CASSRGTANTEAFF	TGTGCCAGCAGCCGAGGGACGGCGAACACTGAAGCTTTCTTT
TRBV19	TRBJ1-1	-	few	CASSHGTEAFF	TGTGCCAGTAGTCACGGGACAGAAGCTTTCTTT
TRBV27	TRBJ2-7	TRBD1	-	CASSSYRGGEQYF	TGTGCCAGCAGTTCTTACAGGGGTGGCGAGCAGTACTTC